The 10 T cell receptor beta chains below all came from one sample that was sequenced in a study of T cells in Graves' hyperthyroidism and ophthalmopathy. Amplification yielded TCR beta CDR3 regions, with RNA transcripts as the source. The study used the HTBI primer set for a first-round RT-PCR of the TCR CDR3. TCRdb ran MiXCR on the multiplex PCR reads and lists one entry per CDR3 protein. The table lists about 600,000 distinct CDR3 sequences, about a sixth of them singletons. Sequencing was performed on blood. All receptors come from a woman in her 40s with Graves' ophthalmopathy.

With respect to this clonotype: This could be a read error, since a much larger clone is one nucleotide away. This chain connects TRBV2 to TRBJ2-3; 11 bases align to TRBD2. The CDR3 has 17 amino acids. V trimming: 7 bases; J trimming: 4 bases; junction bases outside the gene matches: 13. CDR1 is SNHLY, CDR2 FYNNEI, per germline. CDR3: CASTPVGLAVSADTQYF. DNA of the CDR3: TGTGCCAGCACCCCAGTGGGACTAGCGGTTAGCGCAGATACGCAGTATTTT.

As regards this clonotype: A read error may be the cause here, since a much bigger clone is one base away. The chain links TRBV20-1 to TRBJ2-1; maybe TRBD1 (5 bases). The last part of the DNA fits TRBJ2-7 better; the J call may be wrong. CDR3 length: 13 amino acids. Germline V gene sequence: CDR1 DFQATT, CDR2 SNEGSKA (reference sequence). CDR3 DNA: TGCAGTGCCACCAGACAGAACTACAATGAGCAGTACTTC. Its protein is CSATRQNYNEQYF.

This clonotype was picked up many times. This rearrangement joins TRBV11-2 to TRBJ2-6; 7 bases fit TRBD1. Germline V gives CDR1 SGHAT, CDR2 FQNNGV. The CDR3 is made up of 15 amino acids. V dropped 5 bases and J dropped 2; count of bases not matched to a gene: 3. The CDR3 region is CASSPQGTGANVLTF. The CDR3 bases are TGTGCCAGCAGCCCACAGGGGACTGGGGCCAACGTCCTGACTTTC.

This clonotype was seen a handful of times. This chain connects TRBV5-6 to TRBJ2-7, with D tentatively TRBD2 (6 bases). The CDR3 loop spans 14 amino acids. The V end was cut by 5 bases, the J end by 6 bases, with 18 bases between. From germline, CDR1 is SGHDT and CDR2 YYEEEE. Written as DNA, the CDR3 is TGTGCCAGCAGGAGGGGCCCGGCGGGATCCGAGCAGTACTTC. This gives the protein CASRRGPAGSEQYF.

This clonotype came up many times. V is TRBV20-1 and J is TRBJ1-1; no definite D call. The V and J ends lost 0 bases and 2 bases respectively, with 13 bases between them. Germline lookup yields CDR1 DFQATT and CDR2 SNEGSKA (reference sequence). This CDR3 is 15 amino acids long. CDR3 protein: CSARDPSKDNTEAFF. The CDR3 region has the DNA TGCAGTGCTAGAGATCCAAGTAAGGACAACACTGAAGCTTTCTTT.

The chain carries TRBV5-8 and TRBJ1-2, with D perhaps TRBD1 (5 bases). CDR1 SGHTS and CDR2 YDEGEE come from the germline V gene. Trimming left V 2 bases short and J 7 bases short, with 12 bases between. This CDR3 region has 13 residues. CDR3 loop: CASSLAGFGGYTF. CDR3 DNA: TGTGCCAGCAGCTTAGCAGGGTTCGGTGGCTACACCTTC.

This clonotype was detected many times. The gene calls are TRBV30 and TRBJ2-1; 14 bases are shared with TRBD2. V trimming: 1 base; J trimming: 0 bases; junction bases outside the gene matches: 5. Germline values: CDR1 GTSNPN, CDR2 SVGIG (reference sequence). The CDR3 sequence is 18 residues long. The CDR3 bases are TGTGCCTGGAGTGGACTAGCGGGAGGGCTGAGCTCCTACAATGAGCAGTTCTTC. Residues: CAWSGLAGGLSSYNEQFF.

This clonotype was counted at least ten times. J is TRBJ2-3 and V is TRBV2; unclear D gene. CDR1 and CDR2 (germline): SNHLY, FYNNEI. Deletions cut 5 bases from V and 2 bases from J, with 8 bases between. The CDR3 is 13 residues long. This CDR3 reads CASSREATDTQYF. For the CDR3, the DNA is TGTGCCAGCAGTAGAGAGGCCACAGATACGCAGTATTTT.

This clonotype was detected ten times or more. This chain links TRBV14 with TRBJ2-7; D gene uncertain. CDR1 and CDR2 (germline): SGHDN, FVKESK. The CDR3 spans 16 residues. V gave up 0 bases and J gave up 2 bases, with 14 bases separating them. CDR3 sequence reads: CASSQDLGARTYEQYF. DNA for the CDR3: TGTGCCAGCAGCCAAGATCTCGGTGCACGAACCTACGAGCAGTACTTC.

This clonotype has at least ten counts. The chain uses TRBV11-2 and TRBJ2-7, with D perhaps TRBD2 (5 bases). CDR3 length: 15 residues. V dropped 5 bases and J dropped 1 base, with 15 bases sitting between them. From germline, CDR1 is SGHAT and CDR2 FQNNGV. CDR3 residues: CASSPLLRGSYEQYF. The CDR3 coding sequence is TGTGCCAGCAGCCCCCTGCTCCGGGGTTCCTACGAGCAGTACTTC.